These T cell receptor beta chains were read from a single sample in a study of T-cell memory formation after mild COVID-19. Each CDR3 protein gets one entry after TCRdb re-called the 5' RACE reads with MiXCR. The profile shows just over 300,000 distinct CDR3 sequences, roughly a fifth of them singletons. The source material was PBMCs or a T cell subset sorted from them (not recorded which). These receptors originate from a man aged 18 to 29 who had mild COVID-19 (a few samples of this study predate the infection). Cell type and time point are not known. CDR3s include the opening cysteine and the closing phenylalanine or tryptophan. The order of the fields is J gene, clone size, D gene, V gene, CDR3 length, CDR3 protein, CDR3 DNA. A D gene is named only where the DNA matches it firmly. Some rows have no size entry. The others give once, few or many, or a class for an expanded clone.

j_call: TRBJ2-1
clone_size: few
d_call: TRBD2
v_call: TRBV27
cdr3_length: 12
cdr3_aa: CASSTNGGKQFF
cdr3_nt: TGTGCCAGCAGTACTAACGGGGGGAAGCAGTTCTTC

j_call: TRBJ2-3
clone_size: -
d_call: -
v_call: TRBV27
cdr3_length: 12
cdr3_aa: CASSFPPDTQYF
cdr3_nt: TGTGCCAGCAGTTTTCCGCCAGATACGCAGTATTTT

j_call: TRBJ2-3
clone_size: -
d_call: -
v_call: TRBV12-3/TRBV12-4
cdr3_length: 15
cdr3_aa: CASSVGTTSTDTQYF
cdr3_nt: TGTGCCAGCAGTGTCGGGACAACTAGCACAGATACGCAGTATTTT

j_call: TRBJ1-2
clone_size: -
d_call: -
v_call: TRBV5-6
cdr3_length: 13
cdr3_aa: CASSLAGGLRYTF
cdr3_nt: TGTGCCAGCAGCTTGGCTGGGGGATTGCGCTACACCTTC

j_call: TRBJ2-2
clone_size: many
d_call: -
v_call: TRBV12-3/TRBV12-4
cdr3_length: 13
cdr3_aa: CASSLNRAGELFF
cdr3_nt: TGTGCCAGCAGTTTAAATCGGGCCGGGGAGCTGTTTTTT

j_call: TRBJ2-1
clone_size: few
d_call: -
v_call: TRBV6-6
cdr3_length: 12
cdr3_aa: CASSTYYNEQFF
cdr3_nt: TGTGCCAGCAGTACCTATTACAATGAGCAGTTCTTC

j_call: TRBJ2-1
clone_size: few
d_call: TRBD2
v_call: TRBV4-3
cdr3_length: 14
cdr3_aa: CASSAGGFNNEQFF
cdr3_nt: TGCGCCAGCAGCGCGGGGGGATTTAACAATGAGCAGTTCTTC

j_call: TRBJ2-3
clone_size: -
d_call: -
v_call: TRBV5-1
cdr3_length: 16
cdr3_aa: CASGGGDHGRTDTQYF
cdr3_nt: TGCGCCAGCGGAGGGGGGGATCATGGAAGGACAGATACGCAGTATTTT

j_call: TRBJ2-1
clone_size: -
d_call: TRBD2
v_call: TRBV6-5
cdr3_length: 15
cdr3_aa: CASSYETSGGFEQFF
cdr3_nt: TGTGCCAGCAGTTACGAGACTAGCGGGGGATTTGAGCAGTTCTTC

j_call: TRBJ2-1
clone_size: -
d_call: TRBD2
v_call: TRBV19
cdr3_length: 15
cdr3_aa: CASSINSGAYNEQFF
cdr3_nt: TGTGCCAGTAGTATTAACAGCGGGGCCTACAATGAGCAGTTCTTC

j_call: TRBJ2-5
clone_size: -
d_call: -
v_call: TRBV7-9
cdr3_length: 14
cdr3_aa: CASSRWGYQETKYF
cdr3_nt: TGTGCCAGCAGCCGCTGGGGATACCAAGAGACCAAGTACTTC

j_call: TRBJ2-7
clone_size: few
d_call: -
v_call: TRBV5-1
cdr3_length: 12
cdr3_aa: CASTGDVYEQYF
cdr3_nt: TGCGCCAGCACCGGGGACGTCTACGAGCAGTACTTC

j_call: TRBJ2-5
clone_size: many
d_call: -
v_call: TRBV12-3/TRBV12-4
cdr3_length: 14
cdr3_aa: CASSLRWGEETQYF
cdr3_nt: TGTGCCAGCAGTTTAAGATGGGGGGAAGAGACCCAGTACTTC

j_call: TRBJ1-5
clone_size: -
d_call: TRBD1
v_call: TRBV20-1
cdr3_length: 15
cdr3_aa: CSARDPQGESQPQHF
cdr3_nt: TGCAGTGCTAGAGATCCACAGGGGGAAAGTCAGCCCCAGCATTTT

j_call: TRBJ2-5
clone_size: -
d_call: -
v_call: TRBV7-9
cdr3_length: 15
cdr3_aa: CASSFTRGHQETQYF
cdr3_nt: TGTGCCAGCAGCTTTACCCGAGGACACCAAGAGACCCAGTACTTC

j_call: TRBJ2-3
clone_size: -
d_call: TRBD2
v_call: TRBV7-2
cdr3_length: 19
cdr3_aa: CASSLVGYGGSPLVDTQYF
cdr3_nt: TGTGCCAGCAGCTTAGTCGGTTACGGGGGGTCCCCCTTGGTGGATACGCAGTATTTT

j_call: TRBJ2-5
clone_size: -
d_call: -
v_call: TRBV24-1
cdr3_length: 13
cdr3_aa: CATSGDYQETQYF
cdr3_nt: TGTGCCACCAGTGGGGACTACCAAGAGACCCAGTACTTC

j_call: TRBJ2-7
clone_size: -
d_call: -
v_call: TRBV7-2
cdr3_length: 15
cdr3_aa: CASSLRISSSYEQYF
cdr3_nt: TGTGCCAGCAGCTTGAGGATCTCGAGCTCCTACGAGCAGTACTTC

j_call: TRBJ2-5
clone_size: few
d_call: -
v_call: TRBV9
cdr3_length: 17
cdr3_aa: CASSLPGTNQFQETQYF
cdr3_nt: TGTGCCAGCAGCTTACCCGGGACAAACCAATTCCAAGAGACCCAGTACTTC

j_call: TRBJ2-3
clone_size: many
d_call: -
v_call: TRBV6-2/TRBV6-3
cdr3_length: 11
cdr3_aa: CASSRPDTQYF
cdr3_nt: TGTGCCAGCAGTCGGCCAGATACGCAGTATTTT

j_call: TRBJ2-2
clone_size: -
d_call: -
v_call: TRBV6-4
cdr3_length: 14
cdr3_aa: CASSDSGGTGELFF
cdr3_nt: TGTGCCAGCAGTGACTCAGGGGGGACCGGGGAGCTGTTTTTT

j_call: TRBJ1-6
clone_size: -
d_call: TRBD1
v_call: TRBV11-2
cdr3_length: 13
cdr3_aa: CASTRRGASPLHF
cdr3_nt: TGTGCCAGCACCCGCAGGGGGGCTTCACCCCTCCACTTT

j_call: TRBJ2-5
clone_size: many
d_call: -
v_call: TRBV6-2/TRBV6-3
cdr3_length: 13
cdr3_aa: CASSPDEKETQYF
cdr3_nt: TGTGCCAGCAGTCCGGACGAAAAAGAGACCCAGTACTTC

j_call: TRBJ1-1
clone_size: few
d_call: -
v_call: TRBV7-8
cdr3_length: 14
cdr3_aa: CASSLPGQNTEAFF
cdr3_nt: TGTGCCAGCAGCTTACCAGGGCAGAACACTGAAGCTTTCTTT

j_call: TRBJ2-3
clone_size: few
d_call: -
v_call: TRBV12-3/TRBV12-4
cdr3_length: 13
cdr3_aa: CASTLGGTDTQYF
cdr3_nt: TGTGCCAGCACCCTCGGGGGTACAGATACGCAGTATTTT

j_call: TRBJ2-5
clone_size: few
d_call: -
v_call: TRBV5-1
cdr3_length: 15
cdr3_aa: CASSLASAWGETQYF
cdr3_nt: TGCGCCAGCAGCTTGGCTTCAGCGTGGGGAGAGACCCAGTACTTC

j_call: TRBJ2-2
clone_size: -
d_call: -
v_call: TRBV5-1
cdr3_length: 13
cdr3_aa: CASSLDPGGELFF
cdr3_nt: TGCGCCAGCAGCTTGGACCCGGGCGGGGAGCTGTTTTTT

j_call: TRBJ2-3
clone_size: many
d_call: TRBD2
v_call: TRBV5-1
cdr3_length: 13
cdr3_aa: CASSQAGADTQYF
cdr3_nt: TGCGCCAGCAGTCAAGCGGGGGCCGATACGCAGTATTTT

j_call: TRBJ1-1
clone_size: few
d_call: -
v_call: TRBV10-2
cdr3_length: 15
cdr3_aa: CASGRTQGENTEAFF
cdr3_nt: TGCGCCAGCGGACGAACACAGGGAGAGAACACTGAAGCTTTCTTT

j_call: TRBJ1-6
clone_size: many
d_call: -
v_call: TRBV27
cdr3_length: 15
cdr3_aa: CASSFSGADNSPLHF
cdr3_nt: TGTGCCAGCAGTTTCTCCGGAGCCGATAATTCACCCCTCCACTTT

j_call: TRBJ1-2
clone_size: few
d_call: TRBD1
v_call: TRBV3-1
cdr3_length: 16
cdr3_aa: CASSTTGAAANYGYTF
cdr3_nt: TGTGCCAGCAGCACGACAGGGGCCGCAGCAAACTATGGCTACACCTTC

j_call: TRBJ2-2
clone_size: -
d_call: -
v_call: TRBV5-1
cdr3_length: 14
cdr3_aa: CASFDRKHTGELFF
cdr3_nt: TGCGCCAGTTTCGACAGGAAGCACACCGGGGAGCTGTTTTTT

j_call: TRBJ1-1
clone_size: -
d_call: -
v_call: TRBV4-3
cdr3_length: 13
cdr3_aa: CASSQDTGTEAFF
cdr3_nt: TGCGCCAGCAGCCAAGATACAGGGACTGAAGCTTTCTTT

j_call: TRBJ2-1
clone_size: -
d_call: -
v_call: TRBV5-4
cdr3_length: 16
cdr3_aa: CASSSTSGGAGNEQFF
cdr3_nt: TGTGCCAGCAGCTCGACGAGCGGAGGGGCCGGGAATGAGCAGTTCTTC

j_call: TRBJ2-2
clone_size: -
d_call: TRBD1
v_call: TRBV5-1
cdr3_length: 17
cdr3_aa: CASSLSTGGGNTGELFF
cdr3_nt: TGCGCCAGCAGCCTCTCGACAGGGGGCGGCAACACCGGGGAGCTGTTTTTT

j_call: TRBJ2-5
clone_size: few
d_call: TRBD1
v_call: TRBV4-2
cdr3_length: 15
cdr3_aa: CASSQVQGQQETQYF
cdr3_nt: TGTGCCAGCAGCCAAGTGCAGGGACAGCAAGAGACCCAGTACTTC

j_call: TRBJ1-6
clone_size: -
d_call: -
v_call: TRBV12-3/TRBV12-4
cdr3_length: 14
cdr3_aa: CASSPGGANSPLHF
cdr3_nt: TGTGCCAGCAGCCCCGGGGGAGCTAATTCACCCCTCCACTTT

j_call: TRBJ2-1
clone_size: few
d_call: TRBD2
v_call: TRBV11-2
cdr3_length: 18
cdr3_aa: CASSFGLLAGGVRDEQFF
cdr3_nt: TGTGCCAGCAGCTTTGGTTTGCTAGCGGGGGGGGTTAGGGATGAGCAGTTCTTC

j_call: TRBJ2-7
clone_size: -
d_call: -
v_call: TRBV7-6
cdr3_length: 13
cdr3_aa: CASSLAPGNEQYF
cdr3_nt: TGTGCCAGCAGCTTAGCTCCAGGGAACGAGCAGTACTTC

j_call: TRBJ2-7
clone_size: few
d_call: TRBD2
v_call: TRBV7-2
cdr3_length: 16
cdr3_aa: CASSLSFGTSGGARYF
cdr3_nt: TGTGCCAGCAGCTTAAGTTTCGGGACTAGCGGGGGGGCGCGGTACTTC

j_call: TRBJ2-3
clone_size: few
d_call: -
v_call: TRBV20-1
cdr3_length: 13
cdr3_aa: CSAEGEGPDTQYF
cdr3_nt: TGCAGTGCTGAGGGGGAGGGGCCAGATACGCAGTATTTT

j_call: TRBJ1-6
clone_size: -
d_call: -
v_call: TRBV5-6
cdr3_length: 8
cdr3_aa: CASSLPTF
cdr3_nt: TGTGCCAGCAGCTTGCCCACGTTT

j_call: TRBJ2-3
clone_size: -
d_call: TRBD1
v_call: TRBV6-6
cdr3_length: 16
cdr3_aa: CASSWDSLYSTDTQYF
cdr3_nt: TGTGCCAGCAGTTGGGACAGTCTGTATAGCACAGATACGCAGTATTTT

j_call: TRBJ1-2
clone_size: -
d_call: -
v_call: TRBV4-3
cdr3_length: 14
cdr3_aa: CASSQEEGLYGYTF
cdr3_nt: TGCGCCAGCAGCCAAGAGGAGGGGCTCTATGGCTACACCTTC

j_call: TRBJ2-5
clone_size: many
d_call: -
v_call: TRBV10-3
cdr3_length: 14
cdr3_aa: CAISDRVYQETQYF
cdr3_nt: TGTGCCATCAGTGACAGGGTGTACCAAGAGACCCAGTACTTC

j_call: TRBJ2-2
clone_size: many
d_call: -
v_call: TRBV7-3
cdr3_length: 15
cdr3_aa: CASSPGTANTGELFF
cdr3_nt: TGTGCCAGCAGTCCCGGGACTGCGAACACCGGGGAGCTGTTTTTT

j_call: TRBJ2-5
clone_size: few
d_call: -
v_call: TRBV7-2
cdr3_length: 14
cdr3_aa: CASSPARVAETQYF
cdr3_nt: TGTGCCAGCAGCCCGGCGAGGGTGGCCGAGACCCAGTACTTC

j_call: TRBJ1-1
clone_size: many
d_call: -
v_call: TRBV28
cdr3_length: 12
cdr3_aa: CASTGVDTEAFF
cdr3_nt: TGTGCCAGCACCGGAGTGGACACTGAAGCTTTCTTT

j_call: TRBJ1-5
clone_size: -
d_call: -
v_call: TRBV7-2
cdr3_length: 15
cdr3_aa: CASSLVSSSNQPQHF
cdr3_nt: TGTGCCAGCAGCTTAGTGAGCTCCAGCAATCAGCCCCAGCATTTT

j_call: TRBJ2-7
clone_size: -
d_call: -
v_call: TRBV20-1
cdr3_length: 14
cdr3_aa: CSARDPGLLYEQYF
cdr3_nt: TGCAGTGCTAGAGATCCGGGCCTCTTATACGAGCAGTACTTC

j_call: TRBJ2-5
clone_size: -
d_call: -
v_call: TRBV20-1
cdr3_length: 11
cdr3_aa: CSALGGGTQYF
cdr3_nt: TGCAGTGCCCTAGGTGGGGGGACCCAGTACTTC

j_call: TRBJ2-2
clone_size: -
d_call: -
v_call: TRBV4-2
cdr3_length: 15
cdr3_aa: CASSQRASNTGELFF
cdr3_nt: TGTGCCAGCAGCCAACGCGCGTCGAACACCGGGGAGCTGTTTTTT

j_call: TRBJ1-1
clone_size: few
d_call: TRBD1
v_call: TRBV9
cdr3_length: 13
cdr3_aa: CASSVGQFTEAFF
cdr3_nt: TGTGCCAGCAGCGTGGGACAGTTCACTGAAGCTTTCTTT